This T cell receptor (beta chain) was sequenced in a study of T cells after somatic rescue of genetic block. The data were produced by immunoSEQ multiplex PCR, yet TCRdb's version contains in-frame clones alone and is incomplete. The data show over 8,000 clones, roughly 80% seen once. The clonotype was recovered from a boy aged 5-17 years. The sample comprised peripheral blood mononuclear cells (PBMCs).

CDR3 amino acids: CASSRGQGRPAGAGLQYF. DNA for the CDR3: TGTGCCAGCAGCCGTGGACAGGGTCGGCCGGCGGGGGCGGGGTTACAGTACTTC. This rearrangement joins TRBV13 to TRBJ2-4; D perhaps matches TRBD1 (8 bases). V was pared by 5 bases and J by 13 bases, with 33 bases between. Germline CDR1 PRHDT, CDR2 FYEKMQ (reference sequence). CDR3 size: 18 residues.